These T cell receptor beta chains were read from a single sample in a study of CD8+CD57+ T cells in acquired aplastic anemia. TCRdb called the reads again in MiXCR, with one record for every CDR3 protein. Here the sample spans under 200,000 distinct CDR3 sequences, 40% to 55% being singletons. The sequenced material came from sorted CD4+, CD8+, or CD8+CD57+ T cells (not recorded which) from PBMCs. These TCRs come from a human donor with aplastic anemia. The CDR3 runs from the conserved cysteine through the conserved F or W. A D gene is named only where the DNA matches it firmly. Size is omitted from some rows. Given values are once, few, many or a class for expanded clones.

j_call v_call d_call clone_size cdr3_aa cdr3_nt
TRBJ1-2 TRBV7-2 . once CASSARSTDYTF TGTGCCAGCAGCGCACGGTCAACTGACTACACCTTC
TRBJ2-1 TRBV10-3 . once CAISESVLNEQSF TGTGCCATCAGTGAGTCGGTATTGAATGAGCAGTCCTTC
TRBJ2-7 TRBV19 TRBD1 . CASSSNRDRVYEQYF TGTGCCAGTAGTTCCAACCGGGACAGGGTTTACGAGCAGTACTTC
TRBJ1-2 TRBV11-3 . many CASSLGKGYTF TGTGCCAGCAGCTTGGGGAAGGGCTACACCTTC
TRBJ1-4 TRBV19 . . CASKGGNEKLFF TGTGCCAGTAAAGGAGGGAATGAAAAACTGTTTTTT
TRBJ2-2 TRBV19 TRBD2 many CASRAGGPVGELFF TGTGCCAGCCGAGCGGGAGGGCCGGTCGGGGAGCTGTTTTTT
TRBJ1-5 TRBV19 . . CASRYEGQPQHF TGTGCCAGTAGGTATGAGGGACAGCCCCAGCATTTT
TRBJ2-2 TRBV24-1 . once CATSDLQGSTGELFF TGTGCCACCAGTGATTTGCAGGGGTCCACCGGGGAGCTGTTTTTT
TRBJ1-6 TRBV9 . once CASSVQGSPLHF TGTGCCAGCAGCGTACAGGGATCACCCCTCCACTTT
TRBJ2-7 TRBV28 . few CASSLSGQQRDEQYF TGTGCCAGCAGTTTATCTGGACAGCAACGGGATGAGCAGTACTTC
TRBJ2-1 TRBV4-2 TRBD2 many CASSQPGLAGVEQFF TGTGCCAGCAGCCAACCGGGACTAGCGGGAGTCGAGCAGTTCTTC
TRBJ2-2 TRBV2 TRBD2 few CASRGLAGDTGELFF TGTGCCAGCAGGGGACTAGCGGGGGACACCGGGGAGCTGTTTTTT
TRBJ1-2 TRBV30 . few CAWGQNFFYGYTF TGTGCCTGGGGACAGAATTTCTTCTATGGCTACACCTTC
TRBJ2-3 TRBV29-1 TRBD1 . CSDRGVRTDTQYF TGCAGCGACAGGGGAGTACGCACAGATACGCAGTATTTT
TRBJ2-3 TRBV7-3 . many CASSSGLKVTDTQYF TGTGCCAGCAGCTCGGGCCTCAAGGTCACAGATACGCAGTATTTT
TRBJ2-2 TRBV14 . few CASSQLLRVGGKRNTGELFF TGTGCCAGCAGCCAACTCCTTCGCGTCGGGGGTAAGAGGAACACCGGGGAGCTGTTTTTT
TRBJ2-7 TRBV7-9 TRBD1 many CASSLTGAYEQYF TGTGCCAGCAGCTTGACAGGGGCCTACGAGCAGTACTTC
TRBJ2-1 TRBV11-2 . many CASSLDLYSLPGEQFF TGTGCCAGCAGCTTAGATCTATACTCACTACCCGGGGAGCAGTTCTTC
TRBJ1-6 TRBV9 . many CASSVEGVSSYNSPLHF TGTGCCAGCAGCGTAGAGGGCGTTAGCTCCTATAATTCACCCCTCCACTTT
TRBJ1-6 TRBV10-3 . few CAINEDGGGPLHF TGTGCCATCAACGAGGACGGCGGTGGGCCCCTCCACTTT
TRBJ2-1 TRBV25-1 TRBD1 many CASSATGTATSYNEQFF TGTGCCAGCAGTGCTACCGGGACAGCGACCTCCTACAATGAGCAGTTCTTC
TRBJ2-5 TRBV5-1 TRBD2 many CASSFSGRVLLSQETQYF TGCGCCAGCAGCTTTAGCGGGAGAGTCCTCTTGTCCCAAGAGACCCAGTACTTC
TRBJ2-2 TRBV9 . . CASSVASIAGRAGELFF TGTGCCAGCAGCGTAGCTAGTATCGCAGGTCGTGCCGGGGAGCTGTTTTTT
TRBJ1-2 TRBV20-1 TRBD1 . CSAAPTGTGDRGGYTF TGCAGTGCGGCACCGACGGGGACAGGCGACCGCGGTGGCTACACCTTC
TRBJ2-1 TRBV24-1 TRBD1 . CATSTGTGVPGGEQFF TGTGCCACCAGCACCGGGACAGGGGTTCCAGGTGGTGAGCAGTTCTTC
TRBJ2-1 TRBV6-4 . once CASSDSTGGNEQFF TGTGCCAGCAGTGACTCGACCGGGGGCAATGAGCAGTTCTTC
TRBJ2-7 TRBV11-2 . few CASSLAWAYEQYF TGTGCCAGCAGCTTAGCGTGGGCCTACGAGCAGTACTTC
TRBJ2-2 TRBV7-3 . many CASSPSRDSTGELFF TGTGCCAGCAGCCCAAGTAGGGACTCCACCGGGGAGCTGTTTTTT
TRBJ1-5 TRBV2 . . CASKMTGEGQPQHF TGTGCCAGCAAAATGACAGGAGAGGGTCAGCCCCAGCATTTT
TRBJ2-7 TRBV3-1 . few CASSRGSGLLYEQYF TGTGCCAGCAGCCGGGGTAGTGGCCTCCTCTACGAGCAGTACTTC
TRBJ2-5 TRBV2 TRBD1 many CASSDGQGGQGWALWETQYF TGTGCCAGCAGTGACGGTCAGGGGGGACAGGGATGGGCCCTCTGGGAGACCCAGTACTTC
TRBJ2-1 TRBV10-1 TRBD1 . CASSPSEGTAEQFF TGCGCCAGCAGTCCGTCCGAAGGGACAGCGGAGCAGTTCTTC
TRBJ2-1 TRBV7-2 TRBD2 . CASSSPASGGRNQGPYNEQFF TGTGCCAGCAGCTCGCCCGCTAGCGGAGGAAGGAATCAGGGTCCCTACAATGAGCAGTTCTTC